The next 22 T cell receptor beta chains were all read from a single sample in a study of cytomegalovirus exposure and HLA in healthy donors. PCR primers comprised 60 Vbeta and 13 Jbeta primers. Assay used: immunoSEQ multiplex PCR; TCRdb lists only in-frame clones, some missing. The table has 150,000 to 200,000 clones, about 79% seen once. The specimen sequenced was PBMCs. The receptors were sampled from a man aged 40-49 years in good health and CMV-seropositive.

Here the CDR3 reads CASSSNPSGAGELFF. In DNA form, the CDR3 reads TGTGCCAGCAGCTCCAACCCCTCGGGAGCCGGGGAGCTGTTTTTT. V usage is TRBV7-3 and J usage is TRBJ2-2; weak D call: TRBD2 (6 bases). The V end lost 4 bases, the J end lost 6 bases, and 15 bases lay between the germline ends. This CDR3 comprises 15 residues. In germline, CDR1 is SGHTA, CDR2 FQGTGA.

This rearrangement joins TRBV7-6 to TRBJ2-5; D is uncertain. The V gene lost 1 base and the J gene lost 5 bases, with 11 bases spanning the gap. This CDR3 is 14 amino acids long. Germline V lookup: CDR1 SGHVS, CDR2 FNYEAQ. The CDR3 DNA reads as TGTGCCAGCAGCTTAGGTCTAGTTTTCGAGACCCAGTACTTC. Translating it yields CASSLGLVFETQYF. The full variable domain, in which reference TRBV7-6 and TRBJ2-5 provide the parts outside the CDR3, is GAGVSQSPRYKVTKRGQDVALRCDPISGHVSLYWYRQALGQGPEFLTYFNYEAQQDKSGLPNDRFSAERPEGSISTLTIQRTEQRDSAMYRCASSLGLVFETQYFGPGTRLLVL.

V gene TRBV19 combines with J gene TRBJ2-5; 13 bases align to TRBD2. Trimming cost V 6 bases and J 5 bases; bases outside gene matches: 6. The CDR3 runs 15 residues. Germline-derived CDR1 and CDR2 are LNHDA and SQIVND (reference sequence). For the CDR3, the DNA is TGTGCCAGTAGCTTGGGGACTAGCGGGATGGAGACCCAGTACTTC. The encoded protein is CASSLGTSGMETQYF.

CDR3: CASSLSMTGQETQYF. CDR3 sequence (DNA): TGCGCCAGCAGCCTGTCCATGACAGGTCAAGAGACCCAGTACTTC. The chain combines TRBV5-1 with TRBJ2-5; weak D call: TRBD1 (6 bases). V dropped 4 bases and J dropped 2 bases, with 15 bases sitting between them. The germline CDR1 and CDR2 sequences are SGHRS and YFSETQ. This CDR3 spans 15 amino acids.

The chain recombines TRBV15 with TRBJ2-7; TRBD1 is a possible D gene (6 bases). V lost 0 bases and J lost 5, with 17 bases in between. The CDR3 contains 16 residues. CDR1 and CDR2 from the germline V gene are LNHNV and YYDKDF (reference sequence). The CDR3: CATSRDNRVILDEQYF. The CDR3 DNA follows: TGTGCCACCAGCAGAGATAACAGGGTGATTCTCGACGAGCAGTACTTC.

V gene TRBV5-6 combines with J gene TRBJ1-4, with D possibly matching TRBD1 (5 bases). The CDR3 runs 16 residues. The V end lost 4 bases, the J end lost 4 bases, and 17 bases lay between the germline ends. Germline CDR1 is SGHDT and CDR2 is YYEEEE. CDR3 DNA sequence: TGTGCCAGCAGCACCTTGAACCGGGACTTTAATGAAAAACTGTTTTTT. Amino acids: CASSTLNRDFNEKLFF.

The chain recombines TRBV5-4 with TRBJ1-1; D unresolved. The CDR3 has 14 amino acids. The germline CDR1 and CDR2 sequences are SGHNT and YYREEE (reference sequence). Trimming stripped 1 base from V and 3 bases from J, with 10 bases between. The CDR3 DNA reads as TGTGCCAGCAGCTTGCGAGGGCTGGACACTGAAGCTTTCTTT. Amino acids: CASSLRGLDTEAFF.

The DNA of the CDR3 is TGTGCCAGCATTCGTCTAGCGGGACGTAATGAGCAGTTCTTC. Translated: CASIRLAGRNEQFF. The chain recombines TRBV2 with TRBJ2-1, with 9 positions matching TRBD2. The length of the CDR3 is 14 residues. After removal of 7 bases from V and 7 bases from J, the junction contained 8 bases not matched to a gene. Germline CDR1 is SNHLY and CDR2 is FYNNEI.

The chain recombines TRBV28 with TRBJ2-1; a weak D match, TRBD2 (6 bases). CDR3 length: 13 amino acids. V lost 2 bases, J lost 7 bases, and 9 bases lay in between. The germline V gene has CDR1 MDHEN and CDR2 SYDVKM. In nucleotides, the CDR3 is TGTGCCAGCAGTTTAGATCTAGCGAATGAGCAGTTCTTC. Protein: CASSLDLANEQFF.

This clone was counted a few times. V gene TRBV15 combines with J gene TRBJ1-3; D is perhaps TRBD1 (6 bases). The CDR3 spans 16 residues. Trimming took 6 bases from V and 5 from J, leaving 20 bases between them. The germline CDR1 and CDR2 sequences are LNHNV and YYDKDF (reference sequence). CDR3 region: CATRRGSGPNRNTIYF. The CDR3 DNA follows: TGTGCCACCAGGAGGGGGTCGGGGCCAAACCGAAACACCATATATTTT.

V and J are TRBV5-5 and TRBJ1-4; TRBD1 might be the D (5 bases). The germline CDR1 and CDR2 sequences are SGHKS and YYEKEE (reference sequence). The CDR3 is 15 amino acids. V dropped 4 bases and J dropped 4 bases, with 14 bases sitting between them. The CDR3 loop reads CASSPSWGRNEKLFF. Written as DNA, the CDR3 is TGTGCCAGCAGCCCATCGTGGGGCCGTAATGAAAAACTGTTTTTT.

The V and J genes are TRBV11-2 and TRBJ2-5, with D uncertain. The CDR3 has 13 amino acids. Trimming cost V 0 bases and J 8 bases, with 10 bases left between them. The germline V gene encodes CDR1 SGHAT and CDR2 FQNNGV. Here the CDR3 reads CASSLDSRFTQYF. In DNA form, the CDR3 reads TGTGCCAGCAGCTTAGATTCCAGGTTTACCCAGTACTTC.

J is TRBJ2-5 and V is TRBV10-1, with D possibly matching TRBD1 (5 bases). Between the trimmed V and J ends, which lost 4 bases and 9 bases, there was a span of 15 bases. Germline CDR1 reads WNHNN; CDR2 reads SYGVQD (reference sequence). This CDR3 comprises 13 residues. For the CDR3, the DNA is TGCGCCAGCAGTGCTGACAGCTATGCCCCCCAGTACTTC. It specifies CASSADSYAPQYF.

The V and J genes are TRBV6-4 and TRBJ1-5, with a possible D match to TRBD1 (5 bases). This CDR3 spans 17 amino acids. Germline V gene data show CDR1 as MRHNA and CDR2 as SNTAGT. Trimming cost V 4 bases and J 6 bases, with 22 bases left between them. The CDR3 sequence is CASSAGDGMGTSQPQHF. Written as DNA, the CDR3 is TGTGCCAGCAGTGCGGGGGACGGAATGGGCACGAGTCAGCCCCAGCATTTT.

The rearrangement uses TRBV28 and TRBJ2-6; 7 bases map to TRBD1. CDR1 MDHEN and CDR2 SYDVKM come from the germline V gene. The CDR3 has 15 amino acids. V lost 6 bases and J lost 1; bases outside the gene matches: 3. CDR3 sequence (DNA): TGTGCCAGCAGGACAGGGCAGTCTGGGGCCAACGTCCTGACTTTC. Encoded protein: CASRTGQSGANVLTF.

Only one count was recorded for this clone. This chain connects TRBV9 to TRBJ2-1, with 10 bases identical to TRBD2. V shed 3 bases, J shed 5 bases, and the junction held 11 bases outside the gene matches. The germline V gene has CDR1 SGDLS and CDR2 YYNGEE. The CDR3 totals 17 residues. The CDR3 is CASSAPRSSGRDNEQFF. CDR3 DNA sequence: TGTGCCAGCAGCGCCCCCCGCTCCAGCGGGAGGGACAATGAGCAGTTCTTC.

This clone has just one count. The gene calls are TRBV19 and TRBJ2-2; D ambiguous. Per the germline V gene, CDR1 is LNHDA and CDR2 is SQIVND (reference sequence). This CDR3 contains 16 residues. V was cut by 0 bases and J by 9 bases, with 17 bases left in between. The DNA of the CDR3 is TGTGCCAGTAGTATAGAACTCCAGGAATCAAGTCGGGAGCTGTTTTTT. Its translation: CASSIELQESSRELFF.

V is TRBV4-2 and J is TRBJ2-2; unclear D gene. Germline V gene sequence: CDR1 LGHNA, CDR2 YNFKEQ. V gave up 8 bases and J gave up 1 base, with 8 bases separating them. This CDR3 has 13 amino acids. The CDR3 DNA follows: TGTGCCAGCCGGTCGGGGAACACCGGGGAGCTGTTTTTT. Its protein is CASRSGNTGELFF.

The chain links TRBV5-1 to TRBJ1-1, with 11 bases fitting TRBD1. V was pared by 4 bases and J by 0 bases, with 5 bases of the junction left unmatched. Germline V gene data show CDR1 as SGHRS and CDR2 as YFSETQ. The CDR3 runs to 16 residues. CDR3 in amino acids: CASSLGQGAMNTEAFF. CDR3 DNA sequence: TGCGCCAGCAGCCTCGGACAGGGGGCGATGAACACTGAAGCTTTCTTT.

CDR3 in DNA: TGTGCCAGCAGCTTTCAGGGCTATGGCTACACCTTC. It is translated as CASSFQGYGYTF. The chain joins TRBV11-3 to TRBJ1-2; possible D gene TRBD1, 5 bases. CDR3 length: 12 residues. Deletions cut 3 bases from V and 4 bases from J, with 6 bases between. Germline V gives CDR1 SGHNT, CDR2 YENEEA.

DNA of the CDR3: TGTGCCAGCAGTTTCCCCGGTGCCATAACCTTGAACACTGAAGCTTTCTTT. Its protein product is CASSFPGAITLNTEAFF. V usage is TRBV28 and J usage is TRBJ1-1; D is ambiguous. Germline assignment: CDR1 MDHEN and CDR2 SYDVKM. The CDR3 length is 17 residues. Trimming stripped 3 bases from V and 0 bases from J, with 17 bases between.

The J gene is TRBJ1-5, the V gene TRBV4-1, with TRBD1 matching 12 bases. CDR3 size: 19 residues. With 4 bases clipped from V and 8 bases from J, the junction kept 18 bases outside the gene matches. Germline values: CDR1 MGHRA, CDR2 YSYEKL. This CDR3 is CASSRSLAGTGGLIEPQHF. The CDR3 coding sequence is TGCGCCAGCAGCCGATCTCTTGCGGGGACAGGGGGCCTTATAGAGCCCCAGCATTTT.